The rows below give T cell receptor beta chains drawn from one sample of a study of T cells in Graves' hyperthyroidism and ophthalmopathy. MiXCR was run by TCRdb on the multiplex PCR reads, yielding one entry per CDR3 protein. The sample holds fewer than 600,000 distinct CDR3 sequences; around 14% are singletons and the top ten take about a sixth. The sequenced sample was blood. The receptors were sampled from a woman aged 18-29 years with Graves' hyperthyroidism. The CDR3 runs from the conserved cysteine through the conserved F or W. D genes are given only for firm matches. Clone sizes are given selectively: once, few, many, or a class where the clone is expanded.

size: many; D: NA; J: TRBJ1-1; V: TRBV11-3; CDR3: CASSLEAQGEYTEAFF; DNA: TGTGCCAGCAGCTTAGAGGCACAGGGTGAGTACACTGAAGCTTTCTTT
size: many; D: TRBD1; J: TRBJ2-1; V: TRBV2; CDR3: CASRTGDGLAQFF; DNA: TGTGCCAGCAGAACAGGGGATGGTTTGGCGCAGTTCTTC
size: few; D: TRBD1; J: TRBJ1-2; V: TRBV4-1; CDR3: CASSQEDRVPYGYTF; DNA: TGCGCCAGCAGCCAGGAGGACAGGGTGCCATATGGCTACACCTTC
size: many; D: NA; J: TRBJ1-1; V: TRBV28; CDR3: CASPTPQGTEAFF; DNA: TGTGCCAGCCCAACTCCTCAGGGAACTGAAGCTTTCTTT
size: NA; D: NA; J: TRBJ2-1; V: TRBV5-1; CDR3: CASSHQDSSYNEQFF; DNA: TGCGCCAGCAGCCACCAGGACAGCTCCTACAATGAGCAGTTCTTC
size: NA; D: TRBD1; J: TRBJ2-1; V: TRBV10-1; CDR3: CASSEGGQGFYNEQFF; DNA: TGCGCCAGCAGTGAGGGTGGACAGGGTTTTTACAATGAGCAGTTCTTC
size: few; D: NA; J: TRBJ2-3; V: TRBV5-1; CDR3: CASSLSPGTDTQYF; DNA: TGCGCCAGCAGCTTGTCCCCCGGGACAGATACGCAGTATTTT
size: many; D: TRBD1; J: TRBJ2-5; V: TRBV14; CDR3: CASSLYSRRTGGAGETQYF; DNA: TGTGCCAGCAGCCTATATTCCCGGAGGACAGGGGGCGCCGGGGAGACCCAGTACTTC
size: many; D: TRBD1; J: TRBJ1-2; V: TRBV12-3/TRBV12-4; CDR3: CASTPSDRELYGYTF; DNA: TGTGCCAGCACCCCATCGGACAGGGAACTCTATGGCTACACCTTC
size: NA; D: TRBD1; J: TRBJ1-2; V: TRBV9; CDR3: CASSVHDRANYGYTF; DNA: TGTGCCAGCAGCGTACATGACAGGGCTAACTATGGCTACACCTTC
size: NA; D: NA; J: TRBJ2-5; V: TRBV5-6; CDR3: CASSLNGESLETQYF; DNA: TGTGCCAGCAGCTTGAACGGGGAGTCGCTAGAGACCCAGTACTTC
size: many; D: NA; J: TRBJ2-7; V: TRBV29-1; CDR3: CSVADYEQYF; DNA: TGCAGCGTTGCCGACTACGAGCAGTACTTC
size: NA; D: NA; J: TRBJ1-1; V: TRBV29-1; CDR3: CSVAFGAGTEAFF; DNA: TGCAGCGTTGCTTTCGGGGCGGGCACTGAAGCTTTCTTT
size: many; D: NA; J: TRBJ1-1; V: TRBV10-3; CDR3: CAISAAGPEAFF; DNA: TGTGCCATCAGTGCGGCGGGTCCTGAAGCTTTCTTT
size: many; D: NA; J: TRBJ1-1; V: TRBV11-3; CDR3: CASSLNSRGAEAFF; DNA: TGTGCCAGCAGCTTAAATTCGAGGGGAGCTGAAGCTTTCTTT
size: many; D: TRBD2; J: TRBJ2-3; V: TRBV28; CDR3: CASSFLAGTDTQYF; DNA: TGTGCCAGCAGTTTCCTAGCGGGAACAGATACGCAGTATTTT
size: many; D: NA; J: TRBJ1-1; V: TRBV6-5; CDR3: CASSYIGGVRNTEAFF; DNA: TGTGCCAGCAGTTACATAGGAGGTGTTAGGAACACTGAAGCTTTCTTT
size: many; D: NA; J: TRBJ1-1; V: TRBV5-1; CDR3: CASSLQTESTEAFF; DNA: TGCGCCAGCAGCTTGCAAACAGAGAGCACTGAAGCTTTCTTT
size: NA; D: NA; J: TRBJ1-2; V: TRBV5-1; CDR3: CASSAGHFGYGYTF; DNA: TGTGCCAGCAGCGCGGGGCACTTTGGGTATGGCTACACCTTC
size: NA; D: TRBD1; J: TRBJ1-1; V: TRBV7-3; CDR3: CASSPLTGGFEMNTEAFF; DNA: TGTGCCAGCAGCCCGTTGACAGGGGGATTTGAGATGAACACTGAAGCTTTCTTT
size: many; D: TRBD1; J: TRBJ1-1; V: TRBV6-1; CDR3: CASSYRGTPDTEAFF; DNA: TGTGCCAGCAGTTACAGGGGGACCCCTGACACTGAAGCTTTCTTT
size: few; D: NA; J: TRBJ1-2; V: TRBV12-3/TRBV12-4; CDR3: CASSLALEGPYGYTF; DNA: TGTGCCAGCAGTTTAGCCCTCGAGGGGCCTTATGGCTACACCTTC
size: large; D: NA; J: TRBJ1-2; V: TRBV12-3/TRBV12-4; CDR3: CASSTGTGYTF; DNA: TGTGCCAGCAGTACAGGGACAGGCTACACCTTC
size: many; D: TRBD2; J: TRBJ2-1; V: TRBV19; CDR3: CASSIGGLAGYNEQFF; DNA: TGTGCCAGTAGTATAGGAGGACTAGCGGGATACAATGAGCAGTTCTTC
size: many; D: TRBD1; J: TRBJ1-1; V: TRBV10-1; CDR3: CASSEGVGRGTEEAFF; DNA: TGCGCCAGCAGTGAGGGCGTGGGCAGGGGGACGGAAGAAGCTTTCTTT
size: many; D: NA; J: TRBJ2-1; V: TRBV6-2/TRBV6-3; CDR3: CASRRREIGNEQFF; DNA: TGTGCCAGCAGACGACGGGAGATTGGCAATGAGCAGTTCTTC
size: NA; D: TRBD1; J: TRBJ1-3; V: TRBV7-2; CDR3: CASSLILIRRDRASGNTIYF; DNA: TGTGCCAGCAGCCTTATATTAATCCGGCGGGACAGGGCTTCTGGAAACACCATATATTTT
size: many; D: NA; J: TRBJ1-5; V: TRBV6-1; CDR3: CASSSNPYNQPQHF; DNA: TGTGCCAGCAGTTCGAACCCGTACAATCAGCCCCAGCATTTT